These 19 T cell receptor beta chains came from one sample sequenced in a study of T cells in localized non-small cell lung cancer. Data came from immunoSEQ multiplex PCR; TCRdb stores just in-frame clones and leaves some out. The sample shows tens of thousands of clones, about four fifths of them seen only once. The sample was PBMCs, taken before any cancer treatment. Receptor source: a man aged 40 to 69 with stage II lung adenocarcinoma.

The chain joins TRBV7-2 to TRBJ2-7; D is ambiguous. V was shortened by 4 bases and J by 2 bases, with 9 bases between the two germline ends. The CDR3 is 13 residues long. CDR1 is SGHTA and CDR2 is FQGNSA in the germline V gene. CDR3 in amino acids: CASSSLSPYEQYF. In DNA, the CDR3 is TGTGCCAGCAGCTCCCTATCTCCCTACGAGCAGTACTTC. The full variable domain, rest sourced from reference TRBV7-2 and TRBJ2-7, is GAGVSQSPSNKVTEKGKDVELRCDPISGHTALYWYRQSLGQGLEFLIYFQGNSAPDKSGLPSDRFSAERTGGSVSTLTIQRTQQEDSAVYLCASSSLSPYEQYFGPGTRLTVT.

CDR3 sequence: CASSQGQADTGELFF. CDR3 nucleotides: TGTGCCAGCTCTCAGGGGCAGGCGGACACCGGGGAGCTGTTTTTT. V gene TRBV18 combines with J gene TRBJ2-2; tentatively, D is TRBD1 (6 bases). Germline V gene data show CDR1 as KGHSH and CDR2 as LQKENI. With 6 bases removed from V and 3 bases from J, the gap between germline ends came to 14 bases. This CDR3 is 15 amino acids long.

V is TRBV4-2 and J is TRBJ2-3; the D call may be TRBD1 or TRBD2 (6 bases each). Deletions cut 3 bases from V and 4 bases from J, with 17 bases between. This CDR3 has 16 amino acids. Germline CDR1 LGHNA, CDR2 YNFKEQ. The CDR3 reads CASSHSPLGGADTQYF. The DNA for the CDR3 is TGTGCCAGCAGCCATAGTCCGTTGGGGGGCGCAGATACGCAGTATTTT.

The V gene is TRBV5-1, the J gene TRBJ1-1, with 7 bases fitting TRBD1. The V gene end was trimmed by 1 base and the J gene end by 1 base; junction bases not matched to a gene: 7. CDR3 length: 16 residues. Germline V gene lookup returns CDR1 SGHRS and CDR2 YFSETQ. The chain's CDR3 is CASSLPLGGPNTEAFF. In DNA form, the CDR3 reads TGCGCCAGCAGCTTGCCTCTAGGGGGCCCGAACACTGAAGCTTTCTTT.

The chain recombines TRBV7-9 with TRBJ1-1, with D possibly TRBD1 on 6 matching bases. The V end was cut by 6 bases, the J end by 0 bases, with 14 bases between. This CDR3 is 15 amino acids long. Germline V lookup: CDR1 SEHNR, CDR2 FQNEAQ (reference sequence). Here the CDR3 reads CASREGGTLNTEAFF. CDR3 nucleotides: TGTGCCAGCAGGGAAGGGGGAACTTTGAACACTGAAGCTTTCTTT.

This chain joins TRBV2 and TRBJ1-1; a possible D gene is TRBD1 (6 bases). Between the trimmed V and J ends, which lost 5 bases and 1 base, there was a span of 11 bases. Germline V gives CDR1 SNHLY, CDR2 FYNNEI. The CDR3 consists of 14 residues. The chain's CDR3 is CASSQQGGNTEAFF. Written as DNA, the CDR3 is TGTGCCAGCAGTCAACAGGGAGGGAACACTGAAGCTTTCTTT.

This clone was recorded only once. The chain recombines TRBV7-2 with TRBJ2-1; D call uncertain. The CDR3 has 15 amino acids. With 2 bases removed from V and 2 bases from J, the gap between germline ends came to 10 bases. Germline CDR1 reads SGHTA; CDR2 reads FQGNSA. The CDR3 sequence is CASSLPPAPYNEQFF. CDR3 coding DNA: TGTGCCAGCAGCTTACCACCTGCCCCCTACAATGAGCAGTTCTTC. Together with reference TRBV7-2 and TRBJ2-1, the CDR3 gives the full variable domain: GAGVSQSPSNKVTEKGKDVELRCDPISGHTALYWYRQSLGQGLEFLIYFQGNSAPDKSGLPSDRFSAERTGGSVSTLTIQRTQQEDSAVYLCASSLPPAPYNEQFFGPGTRLTVL.

The DNA for the CDR3 is TGTGCCAGTGCGCGAAGCAACTATGGCTACACCTTC. Its protein is CASARSNYGYTF. V and J are TRBV2 and TRBJ1-2; D call uncertain. The V gene's germline CDR1 is SNHLY and CDR2 FYNNEI. This CDR3 is 12 amino acids long. V lost 9 bases, J lost 2 bases, and 10 bases lay in between. Looking up the rest from reference TRBV2 and TRBJ1-2 gives the full variable domain: EPEVTQTPSHQVTQMGQEVILRCVPISNHLYFYWYRQILGQKVEFLVSFYNNEISEKSEIFDDQFSVERPDGSNFTLKIRSTKLEDSAMYFCASARSNYGYTFGSGTRLTVV.

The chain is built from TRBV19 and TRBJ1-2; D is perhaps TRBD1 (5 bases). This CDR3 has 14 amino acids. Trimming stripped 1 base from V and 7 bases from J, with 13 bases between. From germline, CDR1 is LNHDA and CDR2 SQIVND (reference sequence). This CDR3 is CASSIGGTGSGYTF. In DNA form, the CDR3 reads TGTGCCAGTAGTATAGGGGGCACGGGGAGTGGCTACACCTTC.

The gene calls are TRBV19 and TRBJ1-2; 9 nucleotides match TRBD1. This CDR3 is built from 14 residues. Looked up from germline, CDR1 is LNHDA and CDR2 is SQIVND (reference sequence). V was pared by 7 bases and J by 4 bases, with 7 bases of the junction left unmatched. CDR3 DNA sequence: TGTGCCAGTAAAACGACAGGGGGGCCCTATGGCTACACCTTC. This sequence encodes CASKTTGGPYGYTF.

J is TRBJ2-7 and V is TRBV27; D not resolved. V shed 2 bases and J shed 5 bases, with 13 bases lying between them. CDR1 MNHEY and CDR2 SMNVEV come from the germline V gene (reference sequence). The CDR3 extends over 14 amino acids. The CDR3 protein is CASSLRTDDHEQYF. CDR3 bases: TGTGCCAGCAGTTTAAGGACGGACGACCACGAGCAGTACTTC.

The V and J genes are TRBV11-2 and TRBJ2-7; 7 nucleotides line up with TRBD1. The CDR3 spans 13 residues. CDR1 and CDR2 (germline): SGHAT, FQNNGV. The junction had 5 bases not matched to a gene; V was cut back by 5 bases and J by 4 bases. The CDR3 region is CASSQGEAYEQYF. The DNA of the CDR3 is TGTGCCAGCAGCCAGGGGGAAGCTTACGAGCAGTACTTC. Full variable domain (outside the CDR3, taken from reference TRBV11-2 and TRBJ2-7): EAGVAQSPRYKIIEKRQSVAFWCNPISGHATLYWYQQILGQGPKLLIQFQNNGVVDDSQLPKDRFSAERLKGVDSTLKIQPAKLEDSAVYLCASSQGEAYEQYFGPGTRLTVT.

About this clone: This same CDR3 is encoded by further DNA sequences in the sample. The CDR3 protein is CASSIDRDTEAFF. CDR3 in DNA: TGTGCCAGTAGTATCGACAGGGACACTGAAGCTTTCTTT. The chain has TRBV19 and TRBJ1-1, with 7 bases aligning to TRBD1. This CDR3 contains 13 residues. Germline V lookup: CDR1 LNHDA, CDR2 SQIVND (reference sequence). Losses at the gene ends were 3 bases for V and 3 bases for J; bases not matched to a gene: 1.

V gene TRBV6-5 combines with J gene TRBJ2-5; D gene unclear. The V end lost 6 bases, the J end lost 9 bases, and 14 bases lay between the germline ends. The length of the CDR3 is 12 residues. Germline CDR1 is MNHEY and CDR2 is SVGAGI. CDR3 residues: CASSRLKGPQYF. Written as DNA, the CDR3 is TGTGCCAGCAGCCGCTTAAAAGGTCCCCAGTACTTC.

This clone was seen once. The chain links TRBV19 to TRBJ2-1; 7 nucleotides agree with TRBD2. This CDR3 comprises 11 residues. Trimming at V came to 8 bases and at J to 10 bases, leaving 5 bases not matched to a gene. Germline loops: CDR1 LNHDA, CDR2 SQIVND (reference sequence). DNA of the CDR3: TGTGCCAGTTGGAGCGGGGTCGAGCAGTTCTTC. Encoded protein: CASWSGVEQFF.

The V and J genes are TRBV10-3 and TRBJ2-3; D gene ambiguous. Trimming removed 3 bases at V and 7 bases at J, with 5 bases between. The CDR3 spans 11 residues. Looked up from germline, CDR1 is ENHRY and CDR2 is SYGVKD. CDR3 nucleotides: TGTGCCATCAGTGATCAAAATACGCAGTATTTT. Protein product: CAISDQNTQYF.

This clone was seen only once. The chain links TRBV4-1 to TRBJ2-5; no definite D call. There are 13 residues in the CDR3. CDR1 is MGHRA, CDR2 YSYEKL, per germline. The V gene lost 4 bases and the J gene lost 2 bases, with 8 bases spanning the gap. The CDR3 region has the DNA TGCGCCAGCAGCCCGCGGTCGCAAGAGACCCAGTACTTC. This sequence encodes CASSPRSQETQYF.

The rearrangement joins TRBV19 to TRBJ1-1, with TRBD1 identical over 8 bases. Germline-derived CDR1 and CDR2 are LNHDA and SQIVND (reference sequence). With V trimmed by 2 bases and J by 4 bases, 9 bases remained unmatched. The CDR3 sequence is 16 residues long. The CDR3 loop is CASSILLTGGGTEAFF. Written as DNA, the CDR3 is TGTGCCAGTAGTATACTCCTAACAGGGGGGGGCACTGAAGCTTTCTTT.

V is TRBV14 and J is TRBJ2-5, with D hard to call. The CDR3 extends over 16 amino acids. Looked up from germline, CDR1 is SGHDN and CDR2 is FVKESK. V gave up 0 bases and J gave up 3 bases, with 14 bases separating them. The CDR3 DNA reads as TGTGCCAGCAGCCAAGATATAAGGGTTGGAGAAGAGACCCAGTACTTC. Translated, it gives CASSQDIRVGEETQYF.